What follows is one T cell receptor (beta chain) and its context. What it binds is not known. The source of the sample is a study of post-analysis software for immune sequencing data. Study-wide results and caveats: By F measure, samples from a shared preparation batch strongly co-clustered. About 5 TRBV segments occurring more often in patients than controls included TRBV5-6, TRBV5-1 and TRBV20-1.

The ends were cut back, 6 bases at V and 2 bases at J, with 12 bases in the middle. The CDR3 is made up of 14 amino acids. Germline values: CDR1 ENHRY, CDR2 SYGVKD. Sequencing libraries made from TCR beta cDNA carried unique molecular identifiers. A population of about 0.85 to 11 million T cells gave rise to approximately 530,000 cDNA molecules. From the PCR reads, TCRdb called clonotypes with MiXCR, one entry per CDR3 protein. The table records 250,000 to 300,000 distinct CDR3 sequences, 35% to 45% of them present only once. This clonotype originated in a girl under 18 with multiple sclerosis. Material: blood. The gene calls are TRBV10-3 and TRBJ2-3; unclear D gene. CDR3 residues: CAISQLLFTDTQYF. As DNA, the CDR3 is TGTGCCATCAGCCAGTTACTATTCACAGATACGCAGTATTTT.